This T cell receptor beta chain was recovered during a study of blood T cell repertoires in COVID-19. Across the whole study: Samples of COVID-19 (acute and convalescent) were obtained from the United States, Italy and Spain. T cells, B-cell-depleted T cells, or PBMCs supplied cDNA or gDNA.

In assigning cohorts, the study relied on participant-reported clinical history. TCRdb's copy holds only in-frame clones and misses some; the assay was immunoSEQ multiplex PCR. The sample has about 50,000 clones, about 78% seen once. This CDR3 has 15 residues. The V and J ends lost 1 base and 8 bases respectively, with 15 bases between them. Germline lookup yields CDR1 SGHKS and CDR2 YYEKEE (reference sequence). The TCR was taken from a woman in her 50s with acute COVID-19. The chain carries TRBV5-5 and TRBJ1-4, with a possible D match to TRBD1 (5 bases). Source material: PBMCs or T cells enriched from blood (not recorded which). The CDR3 region is CASSLRSDGGEKLFF. DNA for the CDR3: TGTGCCAGCAGCTTGCGGTCTGACGGGGGGGAAAAACTGTTTTTT. The full variable domain, its missing parts supplied by reference TRBV5-5 and TRBJ1-4, is DAGVTQSPTHLIKTRGQQVTLRCSPISGHKSVSWYQQVLGQGPQFIFQYYEKEERGRGNFPDRFSARQFPNYSSELNVNALLLGDSALYLCASSLRSDGGEKLFFGSGTQLSVL.